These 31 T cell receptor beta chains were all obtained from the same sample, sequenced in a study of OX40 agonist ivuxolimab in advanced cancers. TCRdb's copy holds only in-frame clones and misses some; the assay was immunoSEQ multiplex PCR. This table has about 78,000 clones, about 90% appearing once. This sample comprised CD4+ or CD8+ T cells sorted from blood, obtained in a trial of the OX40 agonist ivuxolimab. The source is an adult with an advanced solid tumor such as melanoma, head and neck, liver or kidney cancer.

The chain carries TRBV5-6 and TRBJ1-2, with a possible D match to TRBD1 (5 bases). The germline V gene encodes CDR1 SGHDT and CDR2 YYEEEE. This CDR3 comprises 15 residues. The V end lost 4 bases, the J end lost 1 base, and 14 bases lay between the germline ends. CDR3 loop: CASSPPGPLNYGYTF. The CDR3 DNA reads TGTGCCAGCAGCCCTCCGGGACCTCTTAACTATGGCTACACCTTC.

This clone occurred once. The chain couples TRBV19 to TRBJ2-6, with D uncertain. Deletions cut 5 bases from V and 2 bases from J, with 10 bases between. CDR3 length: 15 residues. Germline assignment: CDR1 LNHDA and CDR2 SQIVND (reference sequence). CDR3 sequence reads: CASSSSAAGANVLTF. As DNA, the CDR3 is TGTGCCAGTAGTTCCAGCGCGGCTGGGGCCAACGTCCTGACTTTC.

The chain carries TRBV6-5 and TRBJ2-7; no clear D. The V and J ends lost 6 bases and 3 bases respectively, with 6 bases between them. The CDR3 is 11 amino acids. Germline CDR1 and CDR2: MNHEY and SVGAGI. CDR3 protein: CASSSLYEQYF. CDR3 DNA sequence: TGTGCCAGCAGCTCCCTCTACGAGCAGTACTTC.

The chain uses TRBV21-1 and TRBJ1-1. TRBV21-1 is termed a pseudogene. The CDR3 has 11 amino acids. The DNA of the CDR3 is TGTGCCAGCAGCGAAGAGCCGGAAGCTTTCTTT. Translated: CASSEEPEAFF.

As DNA, the CDR3 is TGCGCCAGCAGCCATGACAGGGTCACCTACGAGCAGTACTTC. Translated, it gives CASSHDRVTYEQYF. The chain is built from TRBV5-1 and TRBJ2-7; 7 nucleotides line up with TRBD1. J lost 2 bases, V lost 4 bases, and 6 bases had no gene match. The CDR3 is 14 residues long. CDR1 and CDR2 from the germline V gene are SGHRS and YFSETQ.

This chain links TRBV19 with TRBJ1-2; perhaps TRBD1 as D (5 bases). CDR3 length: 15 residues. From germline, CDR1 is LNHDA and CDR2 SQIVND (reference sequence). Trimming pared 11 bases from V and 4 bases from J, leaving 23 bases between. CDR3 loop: CASEKGRGSFYGYTF. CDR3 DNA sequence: TGTGCCTCCGAAAAGGGGAGGGGAAGTTTCTATGGCTACACCTTC.

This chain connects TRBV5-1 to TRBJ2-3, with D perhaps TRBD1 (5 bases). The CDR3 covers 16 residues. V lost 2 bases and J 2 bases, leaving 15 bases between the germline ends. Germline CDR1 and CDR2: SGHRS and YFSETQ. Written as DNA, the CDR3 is TGCGCCAGCAGCTTATACCTGACAGCCTTCACAGATACGCAGTATTTT. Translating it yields CASSLYLTAFTDTQYF.

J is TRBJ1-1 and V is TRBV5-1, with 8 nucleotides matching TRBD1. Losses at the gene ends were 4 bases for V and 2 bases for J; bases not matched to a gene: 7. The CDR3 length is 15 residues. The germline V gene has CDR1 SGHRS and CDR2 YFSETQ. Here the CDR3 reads CASSPPPGGNTEAFF. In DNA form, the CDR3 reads TGCGCCAGCAGCCCCCCGCCAGGGGGCAACACTGAAGCTTTCTTT.

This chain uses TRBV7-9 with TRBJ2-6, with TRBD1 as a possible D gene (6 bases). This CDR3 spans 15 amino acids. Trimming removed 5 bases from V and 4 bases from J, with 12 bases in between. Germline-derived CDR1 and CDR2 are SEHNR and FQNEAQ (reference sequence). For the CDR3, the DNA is TGTGCCAGCAGCCTCCAGGGGTTCGGGGCCAACGTCCTGACTTTC. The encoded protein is CASSLQGFGANVLTF.

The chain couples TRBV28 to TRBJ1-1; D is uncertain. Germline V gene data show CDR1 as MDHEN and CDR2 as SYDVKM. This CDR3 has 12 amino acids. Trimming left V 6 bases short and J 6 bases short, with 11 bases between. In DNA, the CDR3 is TGTGCCAGCAGCCAGACCGGGTCTGAAGCTTTCTTT. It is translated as CASSQTGSEAFF. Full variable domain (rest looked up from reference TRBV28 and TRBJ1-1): DVKVTQSSRYLVKRTGEKVFLECVQDMDHENMFWYRQDPGLGLRLIYFSYDVKMKEKGDIPEGYSVSREKKERFSLILESASTNQTSMYLCASSQTGSEAFFGQGTRLTVV.

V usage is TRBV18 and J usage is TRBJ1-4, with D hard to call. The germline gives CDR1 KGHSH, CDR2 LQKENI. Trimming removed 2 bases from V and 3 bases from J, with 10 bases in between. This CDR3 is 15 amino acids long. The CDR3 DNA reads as TGTGCCAGCTCACCATCGGGCCCCCCTAATGAAAAACTGTTTTTT. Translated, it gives CASSPSGPPNEKLFF.

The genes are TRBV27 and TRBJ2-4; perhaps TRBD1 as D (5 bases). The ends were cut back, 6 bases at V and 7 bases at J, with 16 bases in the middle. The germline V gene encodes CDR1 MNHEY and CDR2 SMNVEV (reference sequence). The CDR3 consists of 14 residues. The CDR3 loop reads CASSFPGTGNIQYF. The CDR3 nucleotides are TGTGCCAGCAGCTTCCCGGGCACAGGCAACATTCAGTACTTC.

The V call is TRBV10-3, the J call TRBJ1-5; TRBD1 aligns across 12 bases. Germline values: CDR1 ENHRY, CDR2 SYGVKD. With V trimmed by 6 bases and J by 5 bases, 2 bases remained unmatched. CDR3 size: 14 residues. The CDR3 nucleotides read TGTGCCATCAGCGGGACAGGGGGCGATCAGCCCCAGCATTTT. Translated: CAISGTGGDQPQHF.

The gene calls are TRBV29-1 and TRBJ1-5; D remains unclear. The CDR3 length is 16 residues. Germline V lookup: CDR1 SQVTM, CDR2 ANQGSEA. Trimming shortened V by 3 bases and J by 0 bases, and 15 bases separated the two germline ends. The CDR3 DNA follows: TGCAGCGTTGACAGACGGTACGTCGATAGCAATCAGCCCCAGCATTTT. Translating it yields CSVDRRYVDSNQPQHF. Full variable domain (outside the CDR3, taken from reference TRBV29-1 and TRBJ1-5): SAVISQKPSRDICQRGTSLTIQCQVDSQVTMMFWYRQQPGQSLTLIATANQGSEATYESGFVIDKFPISRPNLTFSTLTVSNMSPEDSSIYLCSVDRRYVDSNQPQHFGDGTRLSIL.

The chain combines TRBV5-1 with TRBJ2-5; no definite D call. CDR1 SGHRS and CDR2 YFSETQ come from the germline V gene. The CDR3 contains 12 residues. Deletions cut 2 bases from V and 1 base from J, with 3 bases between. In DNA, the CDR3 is TGCGCCAGCAGCTTTTCCCAAGAGACCCAGTACTTC. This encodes CASSFSQETQYF.

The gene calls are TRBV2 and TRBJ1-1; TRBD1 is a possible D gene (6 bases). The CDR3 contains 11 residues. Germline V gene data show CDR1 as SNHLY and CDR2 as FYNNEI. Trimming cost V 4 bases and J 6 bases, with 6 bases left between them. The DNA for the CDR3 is TGTGCCAGCAGTGGGGGGCCTGAAGCTTTCTTT. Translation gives CASSGGPEAFF.

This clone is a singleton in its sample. The CDR3 bases are TGTGCCAGCAGTGAACGGGGCGGGTCCAGCTCCTACAATGAGCAGTTCTTC. Translating it yields CASSERGGSSSYNEQFF. The chain uses TRBV6-1 and TRBJ2-1; D could derive from TRBD1 or TRBD2 (5 bases each). The V end was cut by 2 bases, the J end by 0 bases, with 14 bases between. The CDR3 runs 17 residues. Per the germline V gene, CDR1 is MNHNS and CDR2 is SASEGT.

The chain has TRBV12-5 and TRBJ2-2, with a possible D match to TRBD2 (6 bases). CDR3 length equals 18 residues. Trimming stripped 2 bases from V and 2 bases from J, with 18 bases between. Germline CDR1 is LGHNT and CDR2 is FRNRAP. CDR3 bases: TGTGCTAGTGGTTTGCTCGGGGGTGGGTCTCTTAACACCGGGGAGCTGTTTTTT. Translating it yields CASGLLGGGSLNTGELFF.

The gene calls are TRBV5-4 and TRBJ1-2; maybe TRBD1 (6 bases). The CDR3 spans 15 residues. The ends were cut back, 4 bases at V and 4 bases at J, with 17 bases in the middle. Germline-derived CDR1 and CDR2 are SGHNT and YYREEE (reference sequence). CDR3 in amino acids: CASSHELTGLYGYTF. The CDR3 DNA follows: TGTGCCAGCAGCCACGAACTTACAGGGCTCTATGGCTACACCTTC.

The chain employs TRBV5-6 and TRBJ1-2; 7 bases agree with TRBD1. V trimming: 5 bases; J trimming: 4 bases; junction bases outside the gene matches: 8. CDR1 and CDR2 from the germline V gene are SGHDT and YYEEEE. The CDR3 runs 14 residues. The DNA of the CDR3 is TGTGCCAGCAGTCTAGACAGGGTTGGCTATGGCTACACCTTC. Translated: CASSLDRVGYGYTF.

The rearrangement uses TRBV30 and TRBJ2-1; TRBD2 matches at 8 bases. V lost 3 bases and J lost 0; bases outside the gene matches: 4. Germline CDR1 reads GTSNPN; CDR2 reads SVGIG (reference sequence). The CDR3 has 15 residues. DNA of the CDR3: TGTGCCTGGAGGATAGCGGGGACCTCCTACAATGAGCAGTTCTTC. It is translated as CAWRIAGTSYNEQFF.

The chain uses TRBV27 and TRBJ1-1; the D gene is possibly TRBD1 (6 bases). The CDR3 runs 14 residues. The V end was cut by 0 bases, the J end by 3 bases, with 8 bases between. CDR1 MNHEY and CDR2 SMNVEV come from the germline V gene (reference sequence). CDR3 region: CASSLSQGYTEAFF. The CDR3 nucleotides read TGTGCCAGCAGTTTATCCCAGGGGTACACTGAAGCTTTCTTT.

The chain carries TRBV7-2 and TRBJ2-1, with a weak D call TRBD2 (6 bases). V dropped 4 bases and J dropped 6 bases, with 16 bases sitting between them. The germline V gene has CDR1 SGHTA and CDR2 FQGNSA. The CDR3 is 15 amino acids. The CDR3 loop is CASSSNWGVINEQFF. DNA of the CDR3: TGTGCCAGCAGCTCGAACTGGGGGGTCATCAATGAGCAGTTCTTC.

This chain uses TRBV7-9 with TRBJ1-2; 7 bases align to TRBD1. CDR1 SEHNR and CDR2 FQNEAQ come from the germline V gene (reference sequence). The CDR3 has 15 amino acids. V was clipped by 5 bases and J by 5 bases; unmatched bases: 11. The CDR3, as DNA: TGTGCCAGCAGCACCTCCGACAGGGACAAATATGGCTACACCTTC. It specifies CASSTSDRDKYGYTF.

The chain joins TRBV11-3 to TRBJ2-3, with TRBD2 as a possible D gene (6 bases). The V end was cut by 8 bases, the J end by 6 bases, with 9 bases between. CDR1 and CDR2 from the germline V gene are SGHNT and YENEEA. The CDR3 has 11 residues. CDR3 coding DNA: TGTGCCAGCTCCGGAGGGGATACGCAGTATTTT. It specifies CASSGGDTQYF.

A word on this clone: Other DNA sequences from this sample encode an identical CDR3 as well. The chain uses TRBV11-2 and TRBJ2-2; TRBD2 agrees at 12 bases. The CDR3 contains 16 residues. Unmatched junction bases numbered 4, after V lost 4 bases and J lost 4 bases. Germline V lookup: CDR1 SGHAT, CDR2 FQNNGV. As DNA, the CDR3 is TGTGCCAGCAGCTACGGACTAGCGGGGTTCACCGGGGAGCTGTTTTTT. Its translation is CASSYGLAGFTGELFF.

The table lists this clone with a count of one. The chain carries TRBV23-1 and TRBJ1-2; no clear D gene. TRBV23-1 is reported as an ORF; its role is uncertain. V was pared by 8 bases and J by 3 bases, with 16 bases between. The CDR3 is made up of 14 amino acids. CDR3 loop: CASRPPFGDYGYTF. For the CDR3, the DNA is TGCGCCAGCCGCCCGCCGTTCGGCGACTATGGCTACACCTTC.

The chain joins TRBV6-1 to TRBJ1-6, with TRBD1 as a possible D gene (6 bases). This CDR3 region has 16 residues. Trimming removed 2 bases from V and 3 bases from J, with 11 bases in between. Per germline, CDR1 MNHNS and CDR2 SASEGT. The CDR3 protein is CASSESQGLYNSPLHF. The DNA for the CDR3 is TGTGCCAGCAGTGAATCACAGGGCCTCTATAATTCACCCCTCCACTTT.

The CDR3 region is CASSRAGTVNYEQYF. CDR3 nucleotide sequence: TGTGCCAGCAGCCGAGCCGGGACAGTTAACTACGAGCAGTACTTC. The chain has TRBV4-2 and TRBJ2-5, with 7 bases lining up with TRBD1. The better agreement between TRBJ2-7 and the DNA end casts doubt on the J call. From germline, CDR1 is LGHNA and CDR2 YNFKEQ. CDR3 size: 15 residues.

The CDR3 loop reads CASSVRQESEKLFF. The CDR3 DNA follows: TGTGCCAGTAGTGTTAGACAGGAGAGTGAAAAACTGTTTTTT. This chain links TRBV19 with TRBJ1-4; tentative D call: TRBD1 (6 bases). Trimming left V 5 bases short and J 7 bases short, with 14 bases between. Germline V gives CDR1 LNHDA, CDR2 SQIVND (reference sequence). This CDR3 spans 14 amino acids. Full variable domain (rest looked up from reference TRBV19 and TRBJ1-4): DGGITQSPKYLFRKEGQNVTLSCEQNLNHDAMYWYRQDPGQGLRLIYYSQIVNDFQKGDIAEGYSVSREKKESFPLTVTSAQKNPTAFYLCASSVRQESEKLFFGSGTQLSVL.

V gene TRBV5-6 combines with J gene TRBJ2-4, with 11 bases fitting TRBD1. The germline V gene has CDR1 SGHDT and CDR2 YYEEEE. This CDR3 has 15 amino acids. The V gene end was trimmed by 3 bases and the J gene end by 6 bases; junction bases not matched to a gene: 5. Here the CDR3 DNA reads TGTGCCAGCAGCTCAGGACAGGGGGCACGAAACATTCAGTACTTC. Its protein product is CASSSGQGARNIQYF.